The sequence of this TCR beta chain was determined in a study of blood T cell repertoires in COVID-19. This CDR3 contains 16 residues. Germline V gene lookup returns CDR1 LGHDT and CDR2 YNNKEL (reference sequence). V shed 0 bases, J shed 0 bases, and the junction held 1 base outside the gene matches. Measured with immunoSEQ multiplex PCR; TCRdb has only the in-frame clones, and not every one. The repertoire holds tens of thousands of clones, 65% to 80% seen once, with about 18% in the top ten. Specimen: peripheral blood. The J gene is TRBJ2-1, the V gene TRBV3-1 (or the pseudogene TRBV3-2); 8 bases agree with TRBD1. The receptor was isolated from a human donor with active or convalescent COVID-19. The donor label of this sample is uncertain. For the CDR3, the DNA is TGTGCCAGCAGCCAAGACAGGGGGCTCTCCTACAATGAGCAGTTCTTC. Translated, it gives CASSQDRGLSYNEQFF.